The 21 T cell receptor beta chains in this list originate from one sample, sequenced in a study of T cell changes during pregnancy in multiple sclerosis. Using immunoSEQ multiplex PCR, the repertoire was profiled, and TCRdb retains in-frame clones only, with some absent. The sample includes about 73,000 clones, around 94% of them seen just once. Sequenced here: peripheral blood, sampled in the third trimester of pregnancy. The receptor set was obtained from a female donor in good health, enrolled as a control in a pregnancy study.

This chain links TRBV6-5 with TRBJ1-5; 10 bases are a match to TRBD1. CDR3 length equals 14 residues. The V segment lost 2 bases and the J segment 9 bases; nucleotides outside the gene matches: 4. Looked up from germline, CDR1 is MNHEY and CDR2 is SVGAGI. The CDR3 sequence is CASSYTDRGGPQHF. CDR3 bases: TGTGCCAGCAGTTACACGGACAGGGGGGGGCCCCAGCATTTT.

The J gene is TRBJ1-1, the V gene TRBV15; 9 nucleotides match TRBD1. V shed 1 base and J 4 bases; nucleotides not matched to a gene: 4. The CDR3 runs to 15 residues. Germline assignment: CDR1 LNHNV and CDR2 YYDKDF (reference sequence). CDR3 region: CATSRGGTGPTEAFF. The CDR3 DNA reads as TGTGCCACCAGCAGAGGGGGGACAGGGCCCACTGAAGCTTTCTTT.

This chain links TRBV7-3 with TRBJ2-1, with 9 bases matching TRBD2. The V and J ends lost 5 bases and 10 bases, in that order; junction bases with no gene match: 12. CDR1 is SGHTA and CDR2 is FQGTGA in the germline V gene. CDR3 length equals 15 residues. CDR3 in DNA: TGTGCCAGCAGCCCAACTGGGACTAGCTCCTCCGAGCAGTTCTTC. As protein: CASSPTGTSSSEQFF.

The chain uses TRBV5-1 and TRBJ2-5, with 8 bases identical to TRBD2. Germline loops: CDR1 SGHRS, CDR2 YFSETQ. V was clipped by 6 bases and J by 2 bases; unmatched bases: 6. CDR3 length: 14 residues. The CDR3 here is CASTSGGFQETQYF. The CDR3 nucleotides read TGCGCCAGCACGAGCGGGGGTTTTCAAGAGACCCAGTACTTC. Variable domain in full (rest from reference TRBV5-1 and TRBJ2-5): KAGVTQTPRYLIKTRGQQVTLSCSPISGHRSVSWYQQTPGQGLQFLFEYFSETQRNKGNFPGRFSGRQFSNSRSEMNVSTLELGDSALYLCASTSGGFQETQYFGPGTRLLVL.

The genes are TRBV4-1 and TRBJ2-3, with 7 bases lining up with TRBD2. Looked up from germline, CDR1 is MGHRA and CDR2 is YSYEKL. With 3 bases clipped from V and 2 bases from J, the junction kept 14 bases outside the gene matches. This CDR3 has 18 amino acids. The CDR3 sequence is CASSQGVGSGVLTDTQYF. In DNA, the CDR3 is TGCGCCAGCAGCCAGGGGGTCGGAAGCGGGGTTCTCACAGATACGCAGTATTTT.

This clone ranks as medium-sized (0.01 to 0.1%). This chain connects TRBV6-4 to TRBJ2-1, with TRBD1 as a possible D gene (6 bases). The CDR3 totals 13 residues. V lost 4 bases and J 2 bases, leaving 6 bases between the germline ends. The germline V gene encodes CDR1 MRHNA and CDR2 SNTAGT. The CDR3 bases are TGTGCCAGCAGTGGGGACACCTACAATGAGCAGTTCTTC. It codes for CASSGDTYNEQFF.

The chain couples TRBV18 to TRBJ2-5, with 8 bases that match TRBD1. The V and J ends lost 3 bases and 3 bases, in that order; junction bases with no gene match: 3. Germline loops: CDR1 KGHSH, CDR2 LQKENI. The CDR3 spans 14 residues. The CDR3 nucleotides read TGTGCCAGCTCACCCGGACAGGGTGAAGAGACCCAGTACTTC. Its protein product is CASSPGQGEETQYF.

This clone occurred once. This chain uses TRBV7-9 with TRBJ2-7; no definite D call. V lost 4 bases to trimming and J lost 4 bases, with 5 bases between them. CDR1 is SEHNR, CDR2 FQNEAQ, per germline (reference sequence). The CDR3 has 11 residues. The CDR3 region has the DNA TGTGCCAGCAGCTCGACTTACGAGCAGTACTTC. Translation gives CASSSTYEQYF.

J is TRBJ1-2 and V is TRBV4-1; tentative D call: TRBD1 (6 bases). Germline assignment: CDR1 MGHRA and CDR2 YSYEKL. The CDR3 runs to 13 residues. Trimming shortened V by 2 bases and J by 6 bases, and 10 bases separated the two germline ends. CDR3: CASSQRTDHGYTF. The CDR3 DNA sequence: TGCGCCAGCAGCCAACGGACAGATCATGGCTACACCTTC.

This clone was recorded only once. The rearrangement uses TRBV5-4 and TRBJ2-5, with 8 bases aligning to TRBD1. The CDR3 is made up of 14 amino acids. Germline CDR1 reads SGHNT; CDR2 reads YYREEE (reference sequence). Losses at the gene ends were 6 bases for V and 0 bases for J; bases not matched to a gene: 4. DNA of the CDR3: TGTGCCAGCACGCAGGACAGGGACCAAGAGACCCAGTACTTC. Translated, it gives CASTQDRDQETQYF.

The chain combines TRBV29-1 with TRBJ1-1; TRBD1 is a possible D gene (6 bases). Germline-derived CDR1 and CDR2 are SQVTM and ANQGSEA. CDR3 size: 14 residues. V gave up 0 bases and J gave up 4 bases, with 12 bases separating them. Here the CDR3 reads CSVEEIVGGTEAFF. The DNA for the CDR3 is TGCAGCGTTGAAGAGATAGTAGGGGGCACTGAAGCTTTCTTT.

The chain links TRBV7-8 to TRBJ2-5, with 8 bases aligning to TRBD2. The V gene's germline CDR1 is SGHVS and CDR2 FQNEAQ. After removal of 1 base from V and 5 bases from J, the junction contained 3 bases not matched to a gene. The CDR3 is made up of 14 amino acids. CDR3 amino acids: CASSLGAGAETQYF. In DNA form, the CDR3 reads TGTGCCAGCAGCTTAGGAGCGGGGGCGGAGACCCAGTACTTC. Using reference TRBV7-8 and TRBJ2-5 for the parts outside the CDR3, the full variable domain is GAGVSQSPRYKVAKRGQDVALRCDPISGHVSLFWYQQALGQGPEFLTYFQNEAQLDKSGLPSDRFFAERPEGSVSTLKIQRTQQEDSAVYLCASSLGAGAETQYFGPGTRLLVL.

The gene calls are TRBV7-9 and TRBJ1-2, with D possibly TRBD1 on 5 matching bases. The V gene's germline CDR1 is SEHNR and CDR2 FQNEAQ (reference sequence). V was cut by 1 base and J by 4 bases, with 16 bases left in between. The CDR3 consists of 16 residues. Written as DNA, the CDR3 is TGTGCCAGCAGCTTAGGCGGGGGACCGATGTTCTATGGCTACACCTTC. Protein product: CASSLGGGPMFYGYTF.

This clone was counted a single time. The rearrangement uses TRBV15 and TRBJ1-5, with 7 bases fitting TRBD1. After removal of 7 bases from V and 6 bases from J, the junction contained 12 bases not matched to a gene. The CDR3 extends over 15 amino acids. CDR1 and CDR2 from the germline V gene are LNHNV and YYDKDF (reference sequence). The CDR3 coding sequence is TGTGCCACCACCACTCGACAGGGCATAGGTCAGCCCCAGCATTTT. Its translation is CATTTRQGIGQPQHF.

This clone is a singleton in its sample. The gene calls are TRBV10-2 and TRBJ2-7, with 7 bases identical to TRBD1. The CDR3 consists of 14 residues. CDR1 and CDR2 from the germline V gene are WSHSY and SAAADI. Trimming removed 7 bases from V and 1 base from J; junction bases left unmatched: 7. The CDR3 region is CASTPTGSSYEQYF. DNA for the CDR3: TGCGCCAGCACCCCGACAGGGTCTTCCTACGAGCAGTACTTC.

The chain employs TRBV18 and TRBJ1-1; the D is unclear. V was pared by 2 bases and J by 1 base, with 14 bases between. The length of the CDR3 is 16 residues. The germline gives CDR1 KGHSH, CDR2 LQKENI. The CDR3 region has the DNA TGTGCCAGCTCACCAACCCCGCTAACAGAGAACACTGAAGCTTTCTTT. This gives the protein CASSPTPLTENTEAFF.

The CDR3 DNA is TGCGCCAGCAGCTCGGGACTAGCGGGGGCTAGCACAGATACGCAGTATTTT. It specifies CASSSGLAGASTDTQYF. J is TRBJ2-3 and V is TRBV5-1, with 14 bases fitting TRBD2. With V trimmed by 3 bases and J by 0 bases, 3 bases remained unmatched. This CDR3 comprises 17 residues. CDR1 is SGHRS and CDR2 is YFSETQ in the germline V gene.

Here the CDR3 DNA reads TGTGCCAGCAGTTACTCAGGGGCGCGGCAAGAGACCCAGTACTTC. Its translation: CASSYSGARQETQYF. The chain employs TRBV6-5 and TRBJ2-5; possibly TRBD1 for D (5 bases). The CDR3 runs to 15 residues. Per the germline V gene, CDR1 is MNHEY and CDR2 is SVGAGI. V gave up 0 bases and J gave up 2 bases, with 10 bases separating them.

The genes are TRBV4-3 and TRBJ2-7; 10 positions match TRBD2. This CDR3 is built from 15 residues. Trimming cost V 3 bases and J 2 bases; bases outside gene matches: 4. The V gene's germline CDR1 is LGHNA and CDR2 YSLEER. The CDR3 loop reads CASSHLAGDPYEQYF. DNA of the CDR3: TGCGCCAGCAGCCATCTAGCGGGAGACCCCTACGAGCAGTACTTC.

This sequence joins TRBV7-8 and TRBJ1-6; D unclear. The ends were cut back, 1 base at V and 0 bases at J, with 7 bases in the middle. Germline V gene sequence: CDR1 SGHVS, CDR2 FQNEAQ. The CDR3 length is 16 residues. The CDR3 here is CASSLVAVSYNSPLHF. The CDR3 DNA is TGTGCCAGCAGCTTAGTTGCGGTCTCCTATAATTCACCCCTCCACTTT.

The rearrangement uses TRBV7-8 and TRBJ2-7, with D possibly TRBD1 on 6 matching bases. Looked up from germline, CDR1 is SGHVS and CDR2 is FQNEAQ. The CDR3 spans 15 residues. V was clipped by 5 bases and J by 1 base, with 15 bases between them. In DNA, the CDR3 is TGTGCCAGCAGCCCCGACAGGATTGGTTCCTACGAGCAGTACTTC. Translating it yields CASSPDRIGSYEQYF. Full variable domain (missing parts from reference TRBV7-8 and TRBJ2-7): GAGVSQSPRYKVAKRGQDVALRCDPISGHVSLFWYQQALGQGPEFLTYFQNEAQLDKSGLPSDRFFAERPEGSVSTLKIQRTQQEDSAVYLCASSPDRIGSYEQYFGPGTRLTVT.